This TCR beta chain was captured by sequencing in a study of shared clonotypes between healthy human individuals. For the study at large: There were three CD4 naive, three CD4 memory, two CD8 naive and one CD8 memory plates per donor.

About this clone itself: Its antigen is unknown.

The V end was cut by 5 bases, the J end by 5 bases, with 13 bases between. The CDR3 has 13 amino acids. CDR1 and CDR2 from the germline V gene are SGHTA and FQGNSA. Study outcomes and limitations: Clonotype sharing levels among donors were expected to vary with sequencing depth. Incomplete sequencing of sorted subsets was indicated by rarefaction despite large depth.

Partitioning of CD4+ cells yielded a CD45RA+ naive subset and a CD45RA-negative memory subset. Only in-frame clones appear in the TCRdb table, and some are missing; sequencing was by immunoSEQ multiplex PCR. The sample carries some 680,000 clones, around 78% recorded once. The chain couples TRBV7-2 to TRBJ2-7; D unresolved. This TCR came from a woman between 25 and 40 years old in good health. The sample comprised memory CD4+ T cells sorted from blood. The subset was: CD45RA-negative fraction. In DNA form, the CDR3 reads TGTGCCAGCAGCCCTTTCGTCCAGGACGAGCAGTACTTC. The encoded protein is CASSPFVQDEQYF.